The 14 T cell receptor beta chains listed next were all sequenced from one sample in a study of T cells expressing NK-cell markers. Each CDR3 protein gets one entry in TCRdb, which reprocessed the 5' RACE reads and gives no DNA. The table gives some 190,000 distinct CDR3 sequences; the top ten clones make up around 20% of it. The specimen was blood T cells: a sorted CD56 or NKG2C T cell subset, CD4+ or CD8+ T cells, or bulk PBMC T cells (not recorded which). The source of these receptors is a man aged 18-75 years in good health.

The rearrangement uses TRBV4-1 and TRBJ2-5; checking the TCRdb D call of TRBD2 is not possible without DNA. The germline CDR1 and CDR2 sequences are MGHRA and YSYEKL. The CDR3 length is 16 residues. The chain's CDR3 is CASSQERGPFQETQYF.

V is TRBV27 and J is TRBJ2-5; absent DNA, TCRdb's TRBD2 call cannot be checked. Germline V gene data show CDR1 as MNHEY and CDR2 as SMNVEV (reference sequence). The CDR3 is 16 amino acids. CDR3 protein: CASSSPASGGEETQYF.

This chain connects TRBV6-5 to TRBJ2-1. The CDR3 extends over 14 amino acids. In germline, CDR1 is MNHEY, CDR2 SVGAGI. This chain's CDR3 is CASSSVTYMGEQFF.

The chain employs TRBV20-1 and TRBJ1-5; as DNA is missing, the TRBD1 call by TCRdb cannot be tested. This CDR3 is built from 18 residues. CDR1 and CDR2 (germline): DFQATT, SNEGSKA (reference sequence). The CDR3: CSAREGFLGILSNQPQHF.

CDR3 region: CASRTGASLNTEAFF. This chain links TRBV6-2 or TRBV6-3 with TRBJ1-1. Germline CDR1 is MNHEY and CDR2 is SVGEGT. CDR3 size: 15 residues.

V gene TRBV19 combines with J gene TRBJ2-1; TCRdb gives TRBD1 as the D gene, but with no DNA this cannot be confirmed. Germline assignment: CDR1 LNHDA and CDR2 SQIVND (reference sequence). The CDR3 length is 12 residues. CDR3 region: CASRQGWNEQFF.

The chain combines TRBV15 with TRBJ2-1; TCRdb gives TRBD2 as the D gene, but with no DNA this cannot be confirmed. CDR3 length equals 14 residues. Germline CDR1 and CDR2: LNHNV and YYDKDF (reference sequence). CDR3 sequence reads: CATSPTSADNEQFF.

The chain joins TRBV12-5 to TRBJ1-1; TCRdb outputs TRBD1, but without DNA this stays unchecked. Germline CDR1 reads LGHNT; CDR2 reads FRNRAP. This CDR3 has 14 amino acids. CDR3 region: CASATGSMGPEAFF.

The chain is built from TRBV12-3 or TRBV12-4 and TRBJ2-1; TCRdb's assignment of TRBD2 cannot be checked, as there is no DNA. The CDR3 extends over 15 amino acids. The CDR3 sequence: CASSLSAGGLPEQFF.

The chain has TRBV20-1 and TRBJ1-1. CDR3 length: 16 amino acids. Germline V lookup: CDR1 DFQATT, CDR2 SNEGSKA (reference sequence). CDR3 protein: CSASGVGSLANTEAFF.

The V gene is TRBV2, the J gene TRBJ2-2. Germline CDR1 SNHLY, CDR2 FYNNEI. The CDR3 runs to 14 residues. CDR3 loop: CASSEARTTGELFF.

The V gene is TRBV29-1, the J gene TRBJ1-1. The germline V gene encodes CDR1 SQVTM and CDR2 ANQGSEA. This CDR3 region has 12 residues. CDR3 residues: CSVEEMNTEAFF.

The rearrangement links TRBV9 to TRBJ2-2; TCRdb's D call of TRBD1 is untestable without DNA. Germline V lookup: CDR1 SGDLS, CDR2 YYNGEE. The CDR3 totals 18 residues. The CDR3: CASSLRGGGRLNTGELFF. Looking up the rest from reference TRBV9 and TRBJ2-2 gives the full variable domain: DSGVTQTPKHLITATGQRVTLRCSPRSGDLSVYWYQQSLDQGLQFLIQYYNGEERAKGNILERFSAQQFPDLHSELNLSSLELGDSALYFCASSLRGGGRLNTGELFFGEGSRLTVL.

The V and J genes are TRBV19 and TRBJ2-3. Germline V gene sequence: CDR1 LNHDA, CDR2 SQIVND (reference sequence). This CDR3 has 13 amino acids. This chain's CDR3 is CASSIARWDTQYF.